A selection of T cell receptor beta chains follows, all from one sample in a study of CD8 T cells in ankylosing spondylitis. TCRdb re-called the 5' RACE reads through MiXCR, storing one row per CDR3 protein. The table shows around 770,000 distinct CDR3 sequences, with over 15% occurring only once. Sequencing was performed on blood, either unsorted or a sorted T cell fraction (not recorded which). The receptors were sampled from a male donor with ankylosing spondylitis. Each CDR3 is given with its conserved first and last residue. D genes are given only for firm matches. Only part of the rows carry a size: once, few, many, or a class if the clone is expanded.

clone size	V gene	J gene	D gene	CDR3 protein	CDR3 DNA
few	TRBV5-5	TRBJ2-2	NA	CASSLVISVTGELFF	TGTGCCAGCAGCTTGGTCATTAGCGTGACCGGGGAGCTGTTTTTT
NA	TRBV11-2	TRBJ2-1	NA	CASSPRAFRGSYNEQFF	TGTGCCAGCAGCCCGAGAGCGTTTAGGGGCTCCTACAATGAGCAGTTCTTC
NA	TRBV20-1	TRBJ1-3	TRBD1	CSATQGAGGNTIYF	TGCAGTGCTACACAGGGGGCCGGGGGAAACACCATATATTTT
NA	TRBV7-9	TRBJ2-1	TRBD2	CASSLDFSGRLNNEQFF	TGTGCCAGCAGCTTAGATTTTAGCGGGAGGTTAAACAATGAGCAGTTCTTC
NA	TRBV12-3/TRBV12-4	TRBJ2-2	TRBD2	CASKAPGLAGHGELFF	TGTGCCAGCAAGGCTCCGGGACTAGCGGGACACGGGGAGCTGTTTTTT
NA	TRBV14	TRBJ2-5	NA	CASSPHPGLPGETQYF	TGTGCCAGCAGCCCGCATCCGGGACTTCCAGGCGAGACCCAGTACTTC
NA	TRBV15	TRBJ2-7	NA	CATSRVTQVFNEQYF	TGTGCCACCAGCAGAGTGACGCAGGTCTTCAACGAGCAGTACTTC
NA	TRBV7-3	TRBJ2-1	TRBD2	CASSRGTSGNEQFF	TGTGCCAGCAGCCGGGGGACTAGCGGAAATGAGCAGTTCTTC
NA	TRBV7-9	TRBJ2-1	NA	CASSPENSNEQFF	TGTGCCAGCAGCCCGGAAAACAGCAATGAGCAGTTCTTC
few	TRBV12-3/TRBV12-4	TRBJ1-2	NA	CASSADRARYGYTF	TGTGCCAGCAGTGCTGACAGAGCCCGCTATGGCTACACCTTC
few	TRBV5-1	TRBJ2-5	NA	CASSLEVRGKTQYF	TGCGCCAGCAGCTTGGAGGTCAGGGGAAAGACCCAGTACTTC
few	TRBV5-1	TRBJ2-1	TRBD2	CASSLGYPGLAGIADEQFF	TGCGCCAGCAGCTTGGGGTATCCGGGACTAGCGGGTATCGCCGATGAGCAGTTCTTC
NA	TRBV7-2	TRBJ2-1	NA	CASSYEGSYNEQFF	TGTGCCAGCAGCTATGAGGGCTCCTACAATGAGCAGTTCTTC
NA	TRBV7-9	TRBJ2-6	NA	CASSLAGVSGANVLTF	TGTGCCAGCAGCCTGGCCGGGGTCTCTGGGGCCAACGTCCTGACTTTC
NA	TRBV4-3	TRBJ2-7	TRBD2	CASSQDASGGISYEQYF	TGCGCCAGCAGCCAAGATGCATCGGGGGGGATCTCCTACGAGCAGTACTTC
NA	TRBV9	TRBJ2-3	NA	CASSGMRETDTQYF	TGTGCCAGCAGCGGGATGAGAGAGACAGATACGCAGTATTTT
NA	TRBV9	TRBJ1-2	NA	CASSAESGGNYGYTF	TGTGCCAGCAGCGCGGAGTCCGGGGGGAACTATGGCTACACCTTC
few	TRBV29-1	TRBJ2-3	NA	CSVEDLAGPDTQYF	TGCAGCGTTGAAGATCTTGCGGGACCAGATACGCAGTATTTT
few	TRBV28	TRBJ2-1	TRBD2	CASSIEGLAGLNEQFF	TGTGCCAGCAGCATTGAGGGACTAGCGGGACTGAATGAGCAGTTCTTC
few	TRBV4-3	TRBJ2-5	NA	CASSQGPGVGETQYF	TGCGCCAGCAGCCAAGGTCCCGGGGTGGGGGAGACCCAGTACTTC
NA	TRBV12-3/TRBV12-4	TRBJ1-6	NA	CASSSQGNSKGPLHF	TGTGCCAGCAGTTCGCAGGGGAATTCGAAAGGACCCCTCCACTTT
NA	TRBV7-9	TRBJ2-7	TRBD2	CASSLIGGNEQYF	TGTGCCAGCAGCTTAATCGGGGGGAACGAGCAGTACTTC
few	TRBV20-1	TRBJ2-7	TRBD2	CSALKTGRAYEQYF	TGCAGTGCTCTCAAGACCGGGAGGGCCTACGAGCAGTACTTC
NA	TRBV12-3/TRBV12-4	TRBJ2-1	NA	CASSPWEDSLQFF	TGTGCCAGCAGTCCCTGGGAGGACAGTCTGCAGTTCTTC
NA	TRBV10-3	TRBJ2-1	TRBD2	CAISEGTSKYNEQFF	TGTGCCATCAGTGAGGGGACTAGCAAGTACAATGAGCAGTTCTTC
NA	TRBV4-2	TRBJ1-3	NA	CASSQGIGQSSGNTIYF	TGTGCCAGCAGCCAGGGGATAGGACAGAGCTCTGGAAACACCATATATTTT
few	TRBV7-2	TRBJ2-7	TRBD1	CASSSGQGTVHEQYF	TGTGCCAGCAGCTCGGGACAGGGGACGGTACACGAGCAGTACTTC
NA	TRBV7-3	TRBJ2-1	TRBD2	CASSPSGSFGEQFF	TGTGCCAGCAGCCCTAGCGGGAGTTTCGGTGAGCAGTTCTTC
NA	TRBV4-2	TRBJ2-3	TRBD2	CASSQVVAGGTSTDTQYF	TGTGCCAGCAGCCAAGTGGTAGCGGGGGGGACTAGCACAGATACGCAGTATTTT
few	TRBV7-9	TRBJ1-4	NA	CASSFRVGGVREKLFF	TGTGCCAGCAGCTTCAGGGTCGGGGGAGTCCGCGAAAAACTGTTTTTT
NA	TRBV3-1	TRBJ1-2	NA	CASSPTTGSYGYTF	TGTGCCAGCAGCCCTACGACAGGAAGCTATGGCTACACCTTC
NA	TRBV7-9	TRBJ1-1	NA	CASSKARAQNTEAFF	TGTGCCAGCAGCAAAGCCAGAGCACAAAACACTGAAGCTTTCTTT
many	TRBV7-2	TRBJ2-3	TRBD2	CASSLASGNSDTQYF	TGTGCCAGCAGCTTAGCTAGCGGGAACTCAGATACGCAGTATTTT
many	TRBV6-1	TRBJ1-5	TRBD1	CASSPGQGGGQPQHF	TGTGCCAGCAGTCCCGGACAGGGCGGAGGTCAGCCCCAGCATTTT
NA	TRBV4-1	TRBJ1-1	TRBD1	CASSRQGQNTEAFF	TGCGCCAGCAGCCGACAGGGCCAGAACACTGAAGCTTTCTTT
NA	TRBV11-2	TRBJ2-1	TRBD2	CASRPPASGGAGEQFF	TGTGCCAGTCGACCACCCGCTAGCGGGGGGGCAGGTGAGCAGTTCTTC
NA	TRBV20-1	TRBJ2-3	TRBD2	CSARIAGYTQYF	TGCAGTGCTCGTATAGCGGGATATACGCAGTATTTT
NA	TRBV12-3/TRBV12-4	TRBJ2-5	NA	CASSAYLGGANEETQYF	TGTGCCAGCAGCGCCTATTTGGGGGGGGCCAACGAAGAGACCCAGTACTTC
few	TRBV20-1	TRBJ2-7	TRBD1	CSASDREAYEQYF	TGCAGTGCTTCGGACAGGGAAGCCTACGAGCAGTACTTC
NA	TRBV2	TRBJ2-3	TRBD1	CASRDREFSDTQYF	TGTGCCAGCAGAGACAGGGAGTTTTCAGATACGCAGTATTTT
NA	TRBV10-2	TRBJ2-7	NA	CASKIDPSAYEQYF	TGCGCCAGCAAGATCGATCCTAGCGCCTACGAGCAGTACTTC
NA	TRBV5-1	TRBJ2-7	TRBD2	CASSLARASGRAFSYEQYF	TGCGCCAGCAGCTTGGCTCGCGCTAGCGGGAGGGCGTTCTCCTACGAGCAGTACTTC
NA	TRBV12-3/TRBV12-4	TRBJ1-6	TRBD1	CASSLRQGRSPLHF	TGTGCCAGCAGTCTTCGACAGGGTCGCTCACCCCTCCACTTT